The present entry profiles one T cell receptor (beta chain) with its context. Antigen specificity is unknown. This sample was taken from a study of CD8+ T cells in alopecia areata. Study details: Scoring treated patients' severity relied on the percentage of scalp area affected.

Treatment of the sample: oral pan-JAK inhibitor, 5-10 mg twice daily. Investigators isolated RNA and reverse transcribed it into cDNA to act as the sequencing template. Sequenced by immunoSEQ multiplex PCR; TCRdb stores in-frame clones only, minus some. The sample contains fewer than 350,000 clones, about 62% of which appear only once. CDR3 size: 15 residues. Germline V gene sequence: CDR1 SGHRS, CDR2 YFSETQ. The ends were cut back, 4 bases at V and 2 bases at J, with 12 bases in the middle. The study's findings and limits: Normal skin contains resident alphabeta T cells, and these are also sequenced in scalp samples. Alopecia totalis/universalis scalp especially showed more expanded CD8+ clones than normal scalp. Significant decreases in scalp clonality and expanded CD8+ clones followed tofacitinib treatment.

The TCR comes from a human donor with alopecia areata. The specimen comprised CD4+ T cells sorted from blood, sampled at week 24, from a patient treated with tofacitinib. The V call is TRBV5-1, the J call TRBJ2-2, with D maybe TRBD2 (5 bases). DNA of the CDR3: TGCGCCAGCAGCCCGGACGGGGTAAACACCGGGGAGCTGTTTTTT. Its protein is CASSPDGVNTGELFF.